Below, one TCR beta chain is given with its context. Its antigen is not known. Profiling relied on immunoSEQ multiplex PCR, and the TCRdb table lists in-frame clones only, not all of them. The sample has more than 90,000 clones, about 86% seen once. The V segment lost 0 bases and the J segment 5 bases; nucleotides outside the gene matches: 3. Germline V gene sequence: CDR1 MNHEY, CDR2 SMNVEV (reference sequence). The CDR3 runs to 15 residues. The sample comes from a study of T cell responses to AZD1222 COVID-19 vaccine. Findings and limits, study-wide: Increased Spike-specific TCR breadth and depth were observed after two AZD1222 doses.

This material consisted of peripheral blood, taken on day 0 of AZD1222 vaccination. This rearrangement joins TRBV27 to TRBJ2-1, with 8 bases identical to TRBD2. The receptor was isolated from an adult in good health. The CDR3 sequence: CASSLSGLGDNEQFF. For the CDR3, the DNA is TGTGCCAGCAGTTTATCGGGACTAGGAGACAATGAGCAGTTCTTC.